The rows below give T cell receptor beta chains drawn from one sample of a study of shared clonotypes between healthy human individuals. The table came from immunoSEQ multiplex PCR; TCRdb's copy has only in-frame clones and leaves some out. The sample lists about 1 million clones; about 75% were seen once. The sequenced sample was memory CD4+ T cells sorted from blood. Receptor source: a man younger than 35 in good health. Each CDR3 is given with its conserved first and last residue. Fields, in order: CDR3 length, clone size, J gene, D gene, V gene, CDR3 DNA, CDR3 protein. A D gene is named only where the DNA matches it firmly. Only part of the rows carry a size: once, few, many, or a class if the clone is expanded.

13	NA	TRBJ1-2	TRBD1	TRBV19	TGTGCCAGTAACGCAGGGGGGAAATATGGCTACACCTTC	CASNAGGKYGYTF
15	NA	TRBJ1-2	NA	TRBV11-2	TGTGCCAGCAGCCCTAGGGGGGGGGCCAACTATGGCTACACCTTC	CASSPRGGANYGYTF
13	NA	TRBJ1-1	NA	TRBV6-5	TGTGCCAGCAGTTACTTGCGCGGAACTGAAGCTTTCTTT	CASSYLRGTEAFF
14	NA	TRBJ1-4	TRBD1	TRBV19	TGTGCCAGTAGTCCCGGGACAGGGGGGGAAAAACTGTTTTTT	CASSPGTGGEKLFF
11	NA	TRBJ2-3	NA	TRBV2	TGTGCCAGCAAAGCAACAGATACGCAGTATTTT	CASKATDTQYF
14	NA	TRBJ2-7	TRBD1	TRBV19	TGTGCCAGTAGCCTAGGGGGCTCCTCCTACGAGCAGTACTTC	CASSLGGSSYEQYF
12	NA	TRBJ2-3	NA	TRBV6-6	TGTGCCAGCACCCAGGGGTCCAATACGCAGTATTTT	CASTQGSNTQYF
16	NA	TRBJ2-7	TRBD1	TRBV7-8	TGTGCCAGCAGCAACGGGCTGGGACAGGGCCCCTACGAGCAGTACTTC	CASSNGLGQGPYEQYF
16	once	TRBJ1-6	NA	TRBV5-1	TGCGCCAGCAGCTTGGCCGGGAGCTCCTATAATTCACCCCTCCACTTT	CASSLAGSSYNSPLHF
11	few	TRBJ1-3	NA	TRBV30	TGTGCCTGGAGTGGGGCCGGCACCATATATTTT	CAWSGAGTIYF
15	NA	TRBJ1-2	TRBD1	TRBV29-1	TGCAGCGTTGTAAACCCGGGACAGGGGGCTGGAGGCTACACCTTC	CSVVNPGQGAGGYTF
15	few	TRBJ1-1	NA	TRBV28	TGTGCCAGCAGTGTGAGGAGTTCCGTGAACACTGAAGCTTTCTTT	CASSVRSSVNTEAFF
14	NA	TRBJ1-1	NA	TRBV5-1	TGCGCCAGCAGCCCTGGAACCGGGAACACTGAAGCTTTCTTT	CASSPGTGNTEAFF
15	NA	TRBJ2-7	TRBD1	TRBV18	TGTGCCAGCTCGGGGGGACAGGGCGTCGGGGACGAGCAGTACTTC	CASSGGQGVGDEQYF
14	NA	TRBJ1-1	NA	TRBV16	TGTGCCAGCAGCCAATCCGCAGGCCTTCCTGAAGCTTTCTTT	CASSQSAGLPEAFF
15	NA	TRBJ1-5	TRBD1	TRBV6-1	TGTGCCAGCAGTGTCGCGACAGGGGGCAATCAGCCCCAGCATTTT	CASSVATGGNQPQHF
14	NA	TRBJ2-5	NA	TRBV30	TGTGCCTGGAGTGTCAAGTCTCTAGGGAAGACCCAGTACTTC	CAWSVKSLGKTQYF
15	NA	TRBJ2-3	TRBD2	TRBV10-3	TGTGCCATCAGTGAAGGCGGGGGGCCGACAGATACGCAGTATTTT	CAISEGGGPTDTQYF
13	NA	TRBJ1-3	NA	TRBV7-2	TGTGCCAGCAGCGTGGGCTCTGGAAACACCATATATTTT	CASSVGSGNTIYF
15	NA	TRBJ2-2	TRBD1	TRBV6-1	TGTGCCAGTCATCAGGGGGTAGGAAACACCGGGGAGCTGTTTTTT	CASHQGVGNTGELFF
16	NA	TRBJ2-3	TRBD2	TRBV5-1	TGCGCCAGCAGCTTGGCCGGAACTAGCGGGATCGATACGCAGTATTTT	CASSLAGTSGIDTQYF
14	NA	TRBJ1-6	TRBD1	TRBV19	TGTGCCAGTAGCCCCGGGACAGCTAATTCACCCCTCCACTTT	CASSPGTANSPLHF
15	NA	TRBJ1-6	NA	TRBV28	TGTGCCACCACAGGGAGGAGCTCCTATAATTCACCCCTCCACTTT	CATTGRSSYNSPLHF
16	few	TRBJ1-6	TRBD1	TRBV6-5	TGTGCCAGCAGTTCACGGGACAGGGGGCAAAATTCACCCCTCCACTTT	CASSSRDRGQNSPLHF
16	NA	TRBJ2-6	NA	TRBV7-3	TGTGCCAGCAGCTTAACGTCAGGTTCTGGGGCCAACGTCCTGACTTTC	CASSLTSGSGANVLTF
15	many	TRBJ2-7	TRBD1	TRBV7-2	TGTGCCAGCAGCCCGGGACAGGTTGCAGCCTACGAGCAGTACTTC	CASSPGQVAAYEQYF
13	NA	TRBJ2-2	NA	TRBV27	TGTGCCAGCAGTTCCCTTTCCGGCGGGGAGCTGTTTTTT	CASSSLSGGELFF
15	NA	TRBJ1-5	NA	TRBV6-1	TGTGCCAGCAGTGAAGTTGTAGGGGAGGTTCAGCCCCAGCATTTT	CASSEVVGEVQPQHF
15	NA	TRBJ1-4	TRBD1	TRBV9	TGTGCCAGCAGCGCGTACAGGGGGTATGGTGAAAAACTGTTTTTT	CASSAYRGYGEKLFF
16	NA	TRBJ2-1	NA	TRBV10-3	TGTGCCATCAGTGTGCTTGGGACTGGGGGCCCGAATGAGCAGTTCTTC	CAISVLGTGGPNEQFF
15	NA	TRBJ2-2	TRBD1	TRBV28	TGTGCCAGCACTACGGGACAGGGGGTAGGCGGGGAGCTGTTTTTT	CASTTGQGVGGELFF
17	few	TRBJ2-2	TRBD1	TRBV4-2	TGTGCCAGCAGCCCAGGAGGGACAGGGTACGACACCGGGGAGCTGTTTTTT	CASSPGGTGYDTGELFF
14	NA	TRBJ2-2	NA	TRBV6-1	TGTGCCAGCCGCCGGGACAAGTCCACCGGGGAGCTGTTTTTT	CASRRDKSTGELFF
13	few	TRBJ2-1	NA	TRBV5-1	TGCGCCAGCAGCTATGGGGACGCCAATGAGCAGTTCTTC	CASSYGDANEQFF
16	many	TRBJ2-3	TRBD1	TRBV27	TGTGCCAGCAGTCCAGCTGGCCGATCGGGACAGGGGAAGCAGTATTTT	CASSPAGRSGQGKQYF
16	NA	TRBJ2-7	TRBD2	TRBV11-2	TGTGCCAGCAGCGCCCCCGGGACTAGCGGGACCTACGAGCAGTACTTC	CASSAPGTSGTYEQYF
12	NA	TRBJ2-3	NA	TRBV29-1	TGCAGCGTTCAAAGGGTGGCAGATACGCAGTATTTT	CSVQRVADTQYF
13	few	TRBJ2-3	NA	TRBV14	TGTGCCAGCAGCCTGCAGGGTACAGATACGCAGTATTTT	CASSLQGTDTQYF
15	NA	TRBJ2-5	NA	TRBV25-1	TGTGCCAGCAGTCCCGTTAAGGCGCCGGAAGAGACCCAGTACTTC	CASSPVKAPEETQYF
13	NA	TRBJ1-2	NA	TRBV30	TGTGCCTGGAGTGAGGCCTTACGGTATGGCTACACCTTC	CAWSEALRYGYTF
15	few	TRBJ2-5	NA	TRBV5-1	TGCGCCAGCTTAGGCGGGGGCGGGATCCAAGAGACCCAGTACTTC	CASLGGGGIQETQYF
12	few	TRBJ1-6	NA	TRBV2	TGTGCCAGCCAGGGGAGGTATTCACCCCTCCACTTT	CASQGRYSPLHF
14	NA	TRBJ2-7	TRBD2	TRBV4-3	TGCGCCAGCAGCCAAGAGAGGCTAGCGGGCCCCCAGTACTTC	CASSQERLAGPQYF
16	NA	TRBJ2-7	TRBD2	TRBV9	TGTGCCAGCAGCAGGTCCCGGGGGGAGGGGACCTACGAGCAGTACTTC	CASSRSRGEGTYEQYF
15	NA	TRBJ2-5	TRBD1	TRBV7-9	TGTGCCAGCAGCCCGGGACAGTACCCACAAGAGACCCAGTACTTC	CASSPGQYPQETQYF
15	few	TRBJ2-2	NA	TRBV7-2	TGTGCCAGCACCAGGTCTCCCGGGAACACCGGGGAGCTGTTTTTT	CASTRSPGNTGELFF
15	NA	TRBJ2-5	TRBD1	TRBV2	TGTGCCAGCATAACCCGGACAGGGGCATCCGAGACCCAGTACTTC	CASITRTGASETQYF
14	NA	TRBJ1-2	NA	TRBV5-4	TGTGCCAGCAGCTTGGATCAGGGGCGGTCTGGCTACACCTTC	CASSLDQGRSGYTF
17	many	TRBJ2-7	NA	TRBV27	TGTGCCAGCAGTTTGTCTTCAACAGGGATCTGGGCCTACGAGCAGTACTTC	CASSLSSTGIWAYEQYF
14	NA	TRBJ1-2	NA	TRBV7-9	TGTGCCAGCAGCTTACAGTCAGGGCGAGGGGACTACACCTTC	CASSLQSGRGDYTF
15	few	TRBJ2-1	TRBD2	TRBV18	TGTGCCAGCTCACCGCTCCTAGCGGGGAGCAATGAGCAGTTCTTC	CASSPLLAGSNEQFF
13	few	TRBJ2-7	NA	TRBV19	TGTGCCAGTAGCCGGGGGAGCTCCTACGAGCAGTACTTC	CASSRGSSYEQYF